The present TCR beta chain was sequenced within a study of beta chain features in type 1 diabetes. Study results and limitations: VDJ junctions in type 1 diabetes patients carried more deletions and fewer insertions. Type 1 diabetes patients showed a moderate but significant shortening of TCRB CDR3s in all four CD4+ subsets.

The CDR3 spans 16 residues. Notes on this clone: The antigen is not known.

The study reverse transcribed the entire isolated RNA, so it sequenced expressed TCRB transcripts. TCRdb keeps only in-frame clones here, not all; method: immunoSEQ multiplex PCR. The repertoire consists of some 660,000 clones, with around an eighth occurring once and the leading ten covering less than 0.04%. The chain links TRBV1 to TRBJ2-1; the table's TRBD2 call for D was not verified on the DNA. TRBV1 has pseudogene status. The sample comprised naive CD4+ T cells from blood. The origin of this receptor is a man between 18 and 35 years old with type 1 diabetes. The CDR3 nucleotides are TGCACCAGCAGAGTTCTAGCGGGGGGCTCCTACAATGAGCAGTTCTTC. This codes for CTSRVLAGGSYNEQFF.